Included here is one T cell receptor beta chain sequence, with context. What it binds is not known. This entry belongs to a study of somatic mutations in cytotoxic T cells in rheumatoid arthritis. Study-wide points: CD8+ clonality increased with age in rheumatoid arthritis patients but not in healthy controls.

The data were produced by immunoSEQ multiplex PCR, yet TCRdb's version contains in-frame clones alone and is incomplete. This sample has roughly 20,000 clones, with approximately 82% found just once. Per germline, CDR1 SGHDT and CDR2 YYEEEE. The CDR3 is 15 amino acids. Trimming took 2 bases from V and 0 from J, leaving 9 bases between them. The chain uses TRBV5-6 and TRBJ1-5; D is unclear. The sequenced material came from CD8+ T cells sorted from blood. This sequence was found in an adult with rheumatoid arthritis. CDR3: CASSFGSNSNQPQHF. The CDR3 DNA reads as TGTGCCAGCAGCTTCGGCAGTAATAGCAATCAGCCCCAGCATTTT.